The rows below give T cell receptor beta chains drawn from one sample of a study of blood T cell repertoires in COVID-19. Method: immunoSEQ multiplex PCR; TCRdb's copy keeps in-frame clones and lacks some. The sample holds about 370,000 clones, 80% to 90% seen once. Sequencing was performed on peripheral blood. The receptors were gathered from a woman younger than 45 with COVID-19, enrolled during active disease. Each CDR3 is given with its conserved first and last residue. D genes are given only for firm matches. Size is omitted from some rows. Given values are once, few, many or a class for expanded clones.

v_call	j_call	d_call	clone_size	cdr3_aa	cdr3_nt
TRBV4-1	TRBJ2-7	TRBD2	.	CASSQDALAGGQYEQYF	TGCGCCAGCAGCCAAGATGCGCTAGCGGGAGGCCAATACGAGCAGTACTTC
TRBV6-5	TRBJ1-1	TRBD1	.	CASIRTGGFSTEAFF	TGTGCCAGCATAAGGACAGGGGGGTTTAGCACTGAAGCTTTCTTT
TRBV24-1	TRBJ2-1	TRBD1	.	CATSDSGTGTYNEQFF	TGTGCCACCAGTGATTCCGGGACAGGGACCTACAATGAGCAGTTCTTC
TRBV27	TRBJ2-7	TRBD2	.	CASSEGLAGLTTYEQYF	TGTGCCAGCAGTGAGGGACTAGCGGGACTTACCACCTACGAGCAGTACTTC
TRBV24-1	TRBJ2-1	.	.	CATSDNYYNEQFF	TGTGCCACCAGTGATAATTATTACAATGAGCAGTTCTTC
TRBV29-1	TRBJ1-1	TRBD1	.	CSVVGQGRGPGYTEAFF	TGCAGCGTTGTGGGACAGGGGAGGGGTCCGGGTTACACTGAAGCTTTCTTT
TRBV2	TRBJ2-6	TRBD1	few	CARMRGQGITGANVLTF	TGTGCCCGAATGCGAGGACAGGGGATAACGGGGGCCAACGTCCTGACTTTC
TRBV4-1	TRBJ2-3	TRBD2	.	CASSQDLLAGVTDTQYF	TGCGCCAGCAGCCAAGATTTGCTAGCGGGGGTTACAGATACGCAGTATTTT
TRBV5-1	TRBJ1-1	.	.	CASSLEGGTEAFF	TGCGCCAGCAGCTTGGAGGGAGGAACTGAAGCTTTCTTT
TRBV13	TRBJ2-7	TRBD1	.	CASSWTGTGDEQYF	TGTGCCAGCAGCTGGACCGGGACAGGGGACGAGCAGTACTTC
TRBV4-1	TRBJ1-6	.	.	CASSLTDSPLHF	TGCGCCAGCAGTCTAACCGATTCACCCCTCCACTTT
TRBV6-1	TRBJ1-5	TRBD1	.	CASSEGTVSNQPQHF	TGTGCCAGCAGTGAGGGGACAGTTAGCAATCAGCCCCAGCATTTT
TRBV7-2	TRBJ2-7	TRBD2	.	CASSLVPASGYEQYF	TGTGCCAGCAGCTTAGTTCCCGCTAGCGGCTACGAGCAGTACTTC
TRBV3-1/TRBV3-2	TRBJ1-6	.	.	CASSDSADSPLHF	TGTGCCAGCTCGGACAGTGCCGATTCACCCCTCCACTTT
TRBV9	TRBJ2-6	.	once	CASSVSGAGANVLTF	TGTGCCAGCAGCGTCTCGGGGGCTGGGGCCAACGTCCTGACTTTC
TRBV19	TRBJ2-3	.	.	CASKERDMSTDTQYF	TGTGCCAGTAAAGAGAGGGATATGAGCACAGATACGCAGTATTTT
TRBV30	TRBJ1-1	TRBD1	.	CAWTGTGNTEAFF	TGTGCCTGGACAGGGACAGGGAACACTGAAGCTTTCTTT
TRBV6-5	TRBJ2-5	.	.	CASSYSAQPGAQYF	TGTGCCAGCAGTTACTCGGCTCAGCCGGGGGCCCAGTACTTC
TRBV5-6	TRBJ2-5	TRBD2	once	CASSLVAGEGETQYF	TGTGCCAGCAGCTTGGTAGCGGGAGAGGGAGAGACCCAGTACTTC
TRBV5-1	TRBJ2-5	TRBD2	.	CASTRALLADQETQYF	TGCGCCAGCACCCGGGCCCTGCTAGCGGACCAAGAGACCCAGTACTTC
TRBV28	TRBJ1-3	.	few	CASSSGNTIYF	TGTGCCAGCAGTTCAGGAAACACCATATATTTT
TRBV6-5	TRBJ2-5	TRBD1	.	CASSYNRGPETQYF	TGTGCCAGCAGTTATAACAGGGGGCCGGAGACCCAGTACTTC
TRBV3-1/TRBV3-2	TRBJ2-7	.	once	CASSQERHSYEQYF	TGTGCCAGCAGCCAAGAGAGACACTCCTACGAGCAGTACTTC
TRBV24-1	TRBJ2-1	.	.	CATSDLPSVSDVNEQFF	TGTGCCACCAGTGATTTGCCTTCGGTTTCCGATGTCAATGAGCAGTTCTTC
TRBV2	TRBJ1-2	.	.	CATGLKGLNYGYTF	TGTGCCACCGGGCTGAAGGGGCTTAACTATGGCTACACCTTC
TRBV7-2	TRBJ2-5	.	.	CASSPQVLQETQYF	TGTGCCAGCAGCCCGCAGGTCCTCCAAGAGACCCAGTACTTC
TRBV6-6	TRBJ1-1	TRBD1	.	CASSDRGLNTEAFF	TGTGCCAGCAGTGACAGGGGATTGAACACTGAAGCTTTCTTT
TRBV2	TRBJ2-1	.	.	CASSLDSSGYNEQFF	TGTGCCAGCAGCCTCGACTCGAGCGGGTACAATGAGCAGTTCTTC
TRBV7-9	TRBJ1-1	TRBD1	.	CASSRDGDRGRWAFF	TGTGCCAGCAGCAGGGACGGGGACAGGGGGCGATGGGCTTTCTTT
TRBV7-2	TRBJ1-4	.	once	CASSLTRGREDEKLFF	TGTGCCAGCAGCCTCACGAGAGGGAGGGAGGATGAAAAACTGTTTTTT
TRBV9	TRBJ2-1	TRBD2	.	CASSYASGRTIYNEQFF	TGTGCCAGCAGCTATGCTAGCGGGAGGACGATTTACAATGAGCAGTTCTTC
TRBV7-2	TRBJ2-3	TRBD2	.	CASSLLAGIRGADTQYF	TGTGCCAGCAGCTTACTAGCGGGAATCCGAGGGGCAGATACGCAGTATTTT
TRBV2	TRBJ1-5	TRBD1	.	CASSYQGQRNQPQHF	TGTGCCAGCAGTTACCAGGGACAGCGCAATCAGCCCCAGCATTTT
TRBV7-9	TRBJ1-4	.	few	CASSPSATNEKLFF	TGTGCCAGCAGTCCAAGCGCAACTAATGAAAAACTGTTTTTT
TRBV27	TRBJ2-1	TRBD2	.	CASSPGTSGHNEQFF	TGTGCCAGCAGTCCCGGGACTAGCGGACACAATGAGCAGTTCTTC
TRBV2	TRBJ2-6	.	few	CASSEHSGANVLTF	TGTGCCAGCAGTGAACACTCTGGGGCCAACGTCCTGACTTTC
TRBV28	TRBJ1-5	TRBD1	.	CASRPPGTGRNQPQHF	TGTGCCAGCAGGCCTCCCGGGACAGGGAGAAATCAGCCCCAGCATTTT
TRBV15	TRBJ1-3	TRBD1	.	CATSRDPTDRLDF	TGTGCCACCAGCAGAGATCCAACGGACAGGTTGGATTTT
TRBV13	TRBJ1-2	.	.	CASSLNPARVGNYGYTF	TGTGCCAGCAGCTTGAATCCCGCGCGGGTGGGGAACTATGGCTACACCTTC
TRBV18	TRBJ2-7	TRBD2	.	CASSYIAGVTYEQYF	TGTGCCAGCTCCTATATAGCGGGAGTCACCTACGAGCAGTACTTC
TRBV5-1	TRBJ2-5	TRBD1	.	CASSLGQGAGETQYF	TGCGCCAGCAGCTTGGGACAGGGGGCCGGGGAGACCCAGTACTTC
TRBV27	TRBJ2-5	.	.	CASSLLGDLDQYF	TGTGCCAGCAGTTTGCTCGGGGATCTTGACCAGTACTTC
TRBV24-1	TRBJ2-3	TRBD2	.	CATSDRTSGATDTQYF	TGTGCCACCAGTGACCGGACTAGCGGCGCCACAGATACGCAGTATTTT
TRBV2	TRBJ2-1	.	.	CASSESPRLGGEQFF	TGTGCCAGCAGTGAATCCCCCCGGCTAGGTGGTGAGCAGTTCTTC
TRBV28	TRBJ2-3	TRBD1	.	CASIAQGAGTDTQYF	TGTGCCAGCATAGCACAGGGGGCTGGGACAGATACGCAGTATTTT
TRBV3-1/TRBV3-2	TRBJ2-7	TRBD2	.	CASSERGPYEQYF	TGTGCCAGCAGCGAGCGGGGGCCCTACGAGCAGTACTTC
TRBV7-2	TRBJ1-5	TRBD1	.	CASSSHRGSNQPQHF	TGTGCCAGCAGCTCGCACAGGGGCAGCAATCAGCCCCAGCATTTT
TRBV9	TRBJ2-2	.	.	CASSVWSSGSTGELFF	TGTGCCAGCAGCGTATGGAGCAGCGGGTCAACCGGGGAGCTGTTTTTT
TRBV10-3	TRBJ1-5	.	.	CAISESRRGSNQPQHF	TGTGCCATCAGTGAGTCCCGGAGGGGCAGCAATCAGCCCCAGCATTTT